The clone carrying this T cell receptor (beta chain) was counted a few times. The germline V and J ends were trimmed by 2 bases and 5 bases, with 13 bases remaining between them. The CDR3 totals 14 residues. Germline lookup yields CDR1 SGHDT and CDR2 YYEEEE. This record belongs to a study of OX40 agonist ivuxolimab in advanced cancers. TCRdb's table, derived via immunoSEQ multiplex PCR, lists solely in-frame clones and lacks some. The repertoire consists of about 88,000 clones, with 75% to 90% occurring once and the leading ten covering 0.2% to 0.25%. The chain couples TRBV5-6 to TRBJ2-5; D is undetermined. Here the sequenced sample was CD4+ or CD8+ T cells sorted from blood, taken in a trial of the OX40 agonist ivuxolimab. The receptor's source is an adult with an advanced solid tumor such as melanoma, head and neck, liver or kidney cancer. The CDR3 loop is CASSLSWGGETQYF. The CDR3 DNA sequence: TGTGCCAGCAGCTTAAGTTGGGGTGGGGAGACCCAGTACTTC.